Below are 26 T cell receptor beta chains sequenced from a single sample in a study of control samples from healthy donors and cancer patients. The assay was immunoSEQ multiplex PCR, and TCRdb's table has in-frame clones only and misses some. The table shows approximately 160,000 clones, with around 92% occurring only once. Sequenced: blood. These receptors came from a woman between 40 and 55 years old in good health.

The rearrangement links TRBV7-9 to TRBJ2-1; the D gene is possibly TRBD1 (6 bases). Germline CDR1 and CDR2: SEHNR and FQNEAQ (reference sequence). V lost 1 base and J 3 bases, leaving 7 bases between the germline ends. The CDR3 covers 14 residues. The CDR3 protein is CASSLEDSYNEQFF. The CDR3 DNA follows: TGTGCCAGCAGCTTAGAGGACAGCTACAATGAGCAGTTCTTC.

This clone was detected once. This chain joins TRBV5-5 and TRBJ1-3; 9 bases are a match to TRBD1. There are 15 residues in the CDR3. Trimming cost V 3 bases and J 4 bases; bases outside gene matches: 5. The germline CDR1 and CDR2 sequences are SGHKS and YYEKEE (reference sequence). For the CDR3, the DNA is TGTGCCAGCAGCTGGGACAGGGTCTCAGGAAACACCATATATTTT. Translation: CASSWDRVSGNTIYF. The full variable domain, rest sourced from reference TRBV5-5 and TRBJ1-3, is DAGVTQSPTHLIKTRGQQVTLRCSPISGHKSVSWYQQVLGQGPQFIFQYYEKEERGRGNFPDRFSARQFPNYSSELNVNALLLGDSALYLCASSWDRVSGNTIYFGEGSWLTVV.

This rearrangement joins TRBV2 to TRBJ2-7; 8 positions match TRBD1. V lost 9 bases to trimming and J lost 2 bases; unmatched junction nucleotides: 9. The CDR3 totals 14 residues. The V gene's germline CDR1 is SNHLY and CDR2 FYNNEI. DNA for the CDR3: TGTGCCAGTAGGACAGGGACCATTCCCTACGAGCAGTACTTC. The encoded protein is CASRTGTIPYEQYF.

The chain is built from TRBV28 and TRBJ1-4; weak D call: TRBD1 (6 bases). The CDR3 contains 13 residues. Trimming removed 4 bases from V and 5 bases from J, with 8 bases in between. Germline V gives CDR1 MDHEN, CDR2 SYDVKM. The CDR3 loop reads CASSSGQNEKLFF. As DNA, the CDR3 is TGTGCCAGCAGTTCCGGACAGAATGAAAAACTGTTTTTT.

Here the CDR3 DNA reads TGTGCCAGCAGCCGTAGGGGCGGGGAAGGCTACACCTTC. Translated, it gives CASSRRGGEGYTF. This chain uses TRBV9 with TRBJ1-2; a weak D match, TRBD1 (5 bases). The CDR3 consists of 13 residues. Germline V gives CDR1 SGDLS, CDR2 YYNGEE. V was clipped by 4 bases and J by 8 bases, with 15 bases between them.

CDR3 DNA: TGTGCCAGCAGCCCTGGTTGGGGAGGGGTTTTTAGCGGGGAGCTGTTTTTT. It encodes CASSPGWGGVFSGELFF. The chain employs TRBV7-8 and TRBJ2-2; 7 nucleotides match TRBD2. The J segment lost 7 bases and the V segment lost 5 bases, leaving 16 bases of the junction unmatched. CDR1 and CDR2 from the germline V gene are SGHVS and FQNEAQ. This CDR3 region has 17 residues.

The CDR3 bases are TGTGCCAGCAGCGCGGGACAGGCCGGGGTTCATGGCTACACCTTC. Translating it yields CASSAGQAGVHGYTF. V gene TRBV7-9 combines with J gene TRBJ1-2; 8 positions match TRBD1. The V gene end was trimmed by 5 bases and the J gene end by 6 bases; junction bases not matched to a gene: 11. The CDR3 covers 15 residues. Germline V gene sequence: CDR1 SEHNR, CDR2 FQNEAQ (reference sequence). Variable domain in full (rest from reference TRBV7-9 and TRBJ1-2): DTGVSQNPRHKITKRGQNVTFRCDPISEHNRLYWYRQTLGQGPEFLTYFQNEAQLEKSRLLSDRFSAERPKGSFSTLEIQRTEQGDSAMYLCASSAGQAGVHGYTFGSGTRLTVV.

This chain joins TRBV5-4 and TRBJ1-3, with D uncertain. CDR1 and CDR2 from the germline V gene are SGHNT and YYREEE (reference sequence). The ends were cut back, 0 bases at V and 4 bases at J, with 8 bases in the middle. This CDR3 has 14 residues. The CDR3: CASSLGGAGNTIYF. CDR3 nucleotides: TGTGCCAGCAGCTTGGGGGGAGCCGGAAACACCATATATTTT.

The CDR3 protein is CASGGAIDTQYF. CDR3 DNA: TGTGCCAGCGGGGGGGCTATAGATACGCAGTATTTT. The chain is built from TRBV5-5 and TRBJ2-3, with D maybe TRBD2 (7 bases). Trimming left V 7 bases short and J 5 bases short, with 11 bases between. This CDR3 spans 12 amino acids. The germline V gene has CDR1 SGHKS and CDR2 YYEKEE (reference sequence). Using reference TRBV5-5 and TRBJ2-3 for the parts outside the CDR3, the full variable domain is DAGVTQSPTHLIKTRGQQVTLRCSPISGHKSVSWYQQVLGQGPQFIFQYYEKEERGRGNFPDRFSARQFPNYSSELNVNALLLGDSALYLCASGGAIDTQYFGPGTRLTVL.

This clone was found a few times. This chain uses TRBV19 with TRBJ2-7, with 10 bases that match TRBD1. Germline V CDR1 and CDR2: LNHDA, SQIVND (reference sequence). V lost 5 bases and J lost 6; bases outside the gene matches: 10. This CDR3 region has 15 residues. The CDR3 spells CASSGTDRGRFEQYF. The CDR3, as DNA: TGTGCCAGTAGTGGCACCGACAGGGGGCGTTTCGAGCAGTACTTC.

The CDR3 DNA is TGTGCCAGCAGTTATGTTAGCGGGGGGTATAGCACAGATACGCAGTATTTT. Protein sequence: CASSYVSGGYSTDTQYF. This chain links TRBV6-2 or TRBV6-3 with TRBJ2-3; the match to TRBD2 covers 10 bases. The CDR3 sequence is 17 residues long. After removal of 3 bases from V and 0 bases from J, the junction contained 6 bases not matched to a gene. Per germline, CDR1 MNHEY and CDR2 SVGEGT.

This chain uses TRBV29-1 with TRBJ1-1, with D uncertain. The CDR3 consists of 14 residues. The V gene lost 7 bases and the J gene lost 7 bases, with 22 bases spanning the gap. CDR1 and CDR2 (germline): SQVTM, ANQGSEA. Here the CDR3 DNA reads TGCAGCGCCAAGTACCCTGGACTGGTCGATGAAGCTTTCTTT. Amino acids: CSAKYPGLVDEAFF.

The rearrangement joins TRBV19 to TRBJ1-1; TRBD1 is a possible D gene (5 bases). CDR1 and CDR2 from the germline V gene are LNHDA and SQIVND (reference sequence). V shed 5 bases and J shed 4 bases, with 11 bases lying between them. The CDR3 spans 13 residues. This chain's CDR3 is CASSREGSTEAFF. The DNA of the CDR3 is TGTGCCAGTAGTCGGGAGGGGAGCACTGAAGCTTTCTTT.

V and J are TRBV10-1 and TRBJ1-5; the D is unclear. The V gene lost 6 bases and the J gene lost 0 bases, with 15 bases spanning the gap. Germline V gene lookup returns CDR1 WNHNN and CDR2 SYGVQD (reference sequence). This CDR3 contains 16 residues. The CDR3 DNA is TGCGCCAGCAGGACGTCGAAAGGCTATAGCAATCAGCCCCAGCATTTT. Protein sequence: CASRTSKGYSNQPQHF.

The chain employs TRBV5-1 and TRBJ2-2; 13 bases fit TRBD2. V was pared by 7 bases and J by 3 bases, with 9 bases of the junction left unmatched. The germline gives CDR1 SGHRS, CDR2 YFSETQ. The CDR3 is made up of 17 amino acids. The CDR3 DNA sequence: TGCGCCAGCTCACGGACTAGCGGGGGAGCGGACACCGGGGAGCTGTTTTTT. Residues: CASSRTSGGADTGELFF.

This chain joins TRBV11-2 and TRBJ2-1; 7 bases map to TRBD1. There are 16 residues in the CDR3. Losses at the gene ends were 3 bases for V and 6 bases for J; bases not matched to a gene: 11. The germline V gene has CDR1 SGHAT and CDR2 FQNNGV. The DNA for the CDR3 is TGTGCCAGCAGCTTTGACAGACAGGGTCGCGGCAATGAGCAGTTCTTC. It is translated as CASSFDRQGRGNEQFF.

The CDR3, as DNA: TGTGCCAGCAGGATAGGACTAGCGGCGGACATGAATACGCAGTATTTT. Translated, it gives CASRIGLAADMNTQYF. The genes are TRBV5-8 and TRBJ2-3; 10 nucleotides agree with TRBD2. Losses at the gene ends were 5 bases for V and 7 bases for J; bases not matched to a gene: 13. Germline V CDR1 and CDR2: SGHTS, YDEGEE. The CDR3 has 16 amino acids.

The rearrangement joins TRBV10-3 to TRBJ1-1; the match to TRBD1 covers 9 bases. The germline V gene encodes CDR1 ENHRY and CDR2 SYGVKD. Unmatched junction bases numbered 8, after V lost 3 bases and J lost 3 bases. The CDR3 spans 16 residues. This chain's CDR3 is CAISDPTGGGHTEAFF. DNA of the CDR3: TGTGCCATCAGTGACCCAACAGGGGGCGGCCACACTGAAGCTTTCTTT.

V usage is TRBV6-1 and J usage is TRBJ1-2; D gene uncertain. With 1 base removed from V and 7 bases from J, the gap between germline ends came to 16 bases. The CDR3 has 15 amino acids. The germline gives CDR1 MNHNS, CDR2 SASEGT. The CDR3 DNA sequence: TGTGCCAGCAGTGAAGAGGGAGGGCGTTACTTTGGCTACACCTTC. Translation gives CASSEEGGRYFGYTF.

In its sample, this clone was seen once. At one of its ends the junction is not consistent with the germline gene, which may arise from a read error. The chain combines TRBV14 with TRBJ2-2; D might be TRBD2 (5 bases). The germline gives CDR1 SGHDN, CDR2 FVKESK. The CDR3 totals 14 residues. Here the CDR3 DNA reads TGTGCCAGCAGTACGGCAGTCAAACACCGGGGAGCTGTTTTT. This translates into CASSTAVKHRGAVF.

The gene calls are TRBV11-2 and TRBJ1-2, with 7 bases that match TRBD1. V shed 4 bases, J shed 4 bases, and the junction held 3 bases outside the gene matches. CDR3 size: 13 residues. CDR1 is SGHAT, CDR2 FQNNGV, per germline. The chain's CDR3 is CASSSGQLYGYTF. The CDR3 DNA sequence: TGTGCCAGCAGCTCGGGACAGCTCTATGGCTACACCTTC.

The chain is built from TRBV7-8 and TRBJ2-5, with D tentatively TRBD1 (6 bases). CDR1 is SGHVS, CDR2 FQNEAQ, per germline. Between the trimmed V and J ends, which lost 7 bases and 1 base, there was a span of 13 bases. There are 14 residues in the CDR3. CDR3 protein: CASTSGTLQETQYF. The CDR3 nucleotides read TGTGCCAGCACCTCTGGGACACTCCAAGAGACCCAGTACTTC.

The chain is built from TRBV5-1 and TRBJ2-2; D is ambiguous. V lost 5 bases and J lost 0, with 8 bases in between. The CDR3 sequence is 14 residues long. CDR1 is SGHRS, CDR2 YFSETQ, per germline. In nucleotides, the CDR3 is TGCGCCAGCAGGGCTTCCGCGAACACCGGGGAGCTGTTTTTT. This encodes CASRASANTGELFF.

This sequence joins TRBV18 and TRBJ2-7; D gene ambiguous. Trimming stripped 3 bases from V and 2 bases from J, with 14 bases between. The CDR3 is 15 residues long. CDR1 and CDR2 (germline): KGHSH, LQKENI. CDR3 loop: CASSPGRVRTYEQYF. CDR3 DNA: TGTGCCAGCTCACCGGGTAGAGTCCGAACCTACGAGCAGTACTTC.

The chain has TRBV7-9 and TRBJ2-1; weak D call: TRBD2 (5 bases). Germline-derived CDR1 and CDR2 are SEHNR and FQNEAQ (reference sequence). This CDR3 has 14 residues. V lost 10 bases, J lost 2 bases, and 15 bases lay in between. The CDR3 nucleotides read TGTGCCATCTTAAGTAGCGTAACCTACAATGAGCAGTTCTTC. Its translation: CAILSSVTYNEQFF.

The V gene is TRBV10-3, the J gene TRBJ1-3, with D maybe TRBD1 (6 bases). The CDR3 has 16 amino acids. The germline V gene has CDR1 ENHRY and CDR2 SYGVKD. The V end lost 3 bases, the J end lost 4 bases, and 16 bases lay between the germline ends. The CDR3 nucleotides are TGTGCCATCAGTGACCCTCGGGACACGGAGGGAAACACCATATATTTT. Translating it yields CAISDPRDTEGNTIYF.